The 5 T cell receptor beta chains presented below share a single source sample, sequenced in a study of blood T cell repertoires in COVID-19. Libraries were prepared by immunoSEQ multiplex PCR; TCRdb keeps only in-frame clonotypes and omits some of them. The sample lists approximately 260,000 clones, more than 75% occurring once. The specimen sequenced was PBMCs or T cells enriched from blood (not recorded which). The receptors come from a woman aged 35 to 49 with acute COVID-19.

This CDR3 reads CASTGLGTDTQYF. For the CDR3, the DNA is TGTGCCAGCACGGGACTAGGCACAGATACGCAGTATTTT. The chain links TRBV27 to TRBJ2-3; TRBD2 agrees at 8 bases. With V trimmed by 7 bases and J by 1 base, 1 base remained unmatched. CDR1 and CDR2 (germline): MNHEY, SMNVEV (reference sequence). This CDR3 region has 13 residues.

The rearrangement links TRBV25-1 to TRBJ1-6; 8 bases agree with TRBD1. Germline trimming cut 5 bases from V and 10 bases from J; bases unmatched to any gene: 10. Germline-derived CDR1 and CDR2 are MGHDK and SYGVNS. CDR3 length: 15 amino acids. CDR3 DNA sequence: TGTGCCAGCAGTCCCGACAGGGGTGCCTCATCACCCCTCCACTTT. Its protein product is CASSPDRGASSPLHF.

The chain employs TRBV3-1 (or the pseudogene TRBV3-2) and TRBJ2-1, with 11 bases that match TRBD1. This CDR3 region has 15 residues. Trimming cost V 2 bases and J 6 bases; bases outside gene matches: 3. The germline gives CDR1 LGHDT, CDR2 YNNKEL (reference sequence). The chain's CDR3 is CASSQTGQGANEQFF. CDR3 DNA: TGTGCCAGCAGCCAAACAGGACAGGGGGCCAATGAGCAGTTCTTC.

This chain connects TRBV5-5 to TRBJ1-1; D is perhaps TRBD1 (6 bases). The CDR3 covers 14 residues. Per germline, CDR1 SGHKS and CDR2 YYEKEE (reference sequence). Trimming left V 4 bases short and J 5 bases short, with 15 bases between. The CDR3 DNA reads as TGTGCCAGCAGCCAGATGACAGGTTCAACTGAAGCTTTCTTT. Protein: CASSQMTGSTEAFF.

This chain uses TRBV5-1 with TRBJ1-1, with D uncertain. The germline gives CDR1 SGHRS, CDR2 YFSETQ. The CDR3 length is 14 residues. V shed 1 base and J shed 0 bases, with 7 bases lying between them. The CDR3 DNA follows: TGCGCCAGCAGCTTGAATTCAGTGAACACTGAAGCTTTCTTT. As protein: CASSLNSVNTEAFF. Full variable domain (outside the CDR3, taken from reference TRBV5-1 and TRBJ1-1): KAGVTQTPRYLIKTRGQQVTLSCSPISGHRSVSWYQQTPGQGLQFLFEYFSETQRNKGNFPGRFSGRQFSNSRSEMNVSTLELGDSALYLCASSLNSVNTEAFFGQGTRLTVV.